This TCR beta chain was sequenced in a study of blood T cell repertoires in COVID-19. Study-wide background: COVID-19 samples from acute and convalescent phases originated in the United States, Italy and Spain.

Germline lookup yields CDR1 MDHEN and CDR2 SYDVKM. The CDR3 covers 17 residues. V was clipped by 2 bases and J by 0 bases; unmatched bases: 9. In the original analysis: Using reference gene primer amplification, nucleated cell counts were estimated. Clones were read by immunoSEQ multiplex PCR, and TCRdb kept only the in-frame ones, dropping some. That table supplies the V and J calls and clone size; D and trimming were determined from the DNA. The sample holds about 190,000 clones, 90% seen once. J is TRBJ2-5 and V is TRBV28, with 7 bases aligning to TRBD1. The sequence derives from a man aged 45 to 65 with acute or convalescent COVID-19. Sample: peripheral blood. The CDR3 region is CASSLMGRGQYQETQYF. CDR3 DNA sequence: TGTGCCAGCAGTTTAATGGGTAGGGGACAGTACCAAGAGACCCAGTACTTC. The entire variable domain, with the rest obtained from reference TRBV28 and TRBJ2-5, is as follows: DVKVTQSSRYLVKRTGEKVFLECVQDMDHENMFWYRQDPGLGLRLIYFSYDVKMKEKGDIPEGYSVSREKKERFSLILESASTNQTSMYLCASSLMGRGQYQETQYFGPGTRLLVL.